The entry below describes one T cell receptor beta chain. The antigen it recognizes is unknown. Base quality data are lacking; no much larger clone is found one base away. The sample is drawn from a study of blood T cell repertoires in COVID-19 (dated by TCRdb to the early 2020s). With respect to the entire study: ImmuneRACE Cohort 3 recovered participants were defined by two consecutive negative NP/OP PCR tests, healthcare professional clearance, or symptom resolution. Samples covering the acute and convalescent phases of COVID-19 were provided by collaborators in the United States, Italy and Spain. The material from the prospective study consisted of cDNA or gDNA derived from T cells, B-cell-depleted T cells, or PBMCs. Deeply sampled blood TCRbeta repertoires from subjects exposed to, actively infected with, or recovered from COVID-19 were included in the dataset. A freely available public database, intended as a resource for researchers studying the immune response to SARS-CoV-2, is where the repertoires were released. Samples were obtained from the ongoing ImmuneRACE study (first 160 participants) and from roughly 1,300 subjects provided by 6 global collaborators. A de-identified subject ID, COVID-19 status, age in years and sex were almost always included in the sample metadata. Where available, HLA class I and class II types were obtained from metadata supplied by the sample provider rather than from assay-based typing. Broader findings and caveats from the paper: The amount of clinical and demographic metadata varied by source and participant and was provided uncurated.

Spanning cysteine to phenylalanine, the CDR3 consists of 14 amino acids. Only CDR3 DNA is held: 42 bases, read in frame from base 1. Looking up the germline V gene (reference sequence) yields CDR1 MNHNY and CDR2 SVGAGI. For this chain, trimming is 2 bases at the V end and 1 base at the J end, and the number of junction bases without a gene match is 2. Enrolling through a virtual design, the prospective study's participants ranged in age from roughly 18 to 95 years and lived across approximately 25 United States geographic areas. Cohort assignment in the prospective study relied on participant-reported clinical history from a screening survey and a study questionnaire. In the prospective study, mobile phlebotomists collected whole blood, serum and a nasopharyngeal or oropharyngeal swab from each participant. Prospective study participants could optionally give additional blood draws and questionnaires over a 2-month period. Before DNA extraction, blood samples from the prospective study were shipped at room temperature or frozen.

TCRbeta CDR3 regions were amplified from genomic DNA by means of the immunoSEQ Assay, a bias-controlled multiplex PCR. The original methods were these. The number of nucleated cells in each sample was estimated from the amplification of reference gene primers within the assay. To quantify the absolute abundance of each unique TCRbeta CDR3 rearrangement, sequence reads were collapsed and filtered. Productive Simpson clonality was computed per sample as the square root of Simpson's diversity index over productive rearrangements. TCRdb provides this immuneACCESS table in a form limited to in-frame rearrangements. Some clones are lacking; in checked studies, under half of them reflect an unresolved V gene, and why the rest are absent is not known. V and J calls and clone size come straight from that table; D and trimming were deduced from the DNA. The sample includes roughly 340,000 clones, with 80% to 90% observed a single time. Around 1.9% of the sample goes to the ten largest clones.

The sequence was collected from a man in his forties in a cohort exposed to, infected with or recovered from COVID-19 (not recorded which). Material for sequencing was PBMCs or T cells enriched from blood (not recorded which). In this chain, TRBV6-6 is recombined with TRBJ2-7, with 7 bases aligning to TRBD1. The sequenced DNA is TGTGCCAGCAGTTACAAGACAGGGTCCTACGAGCAGTACTTC. Protein translation: CASSYKTGSYEQYF.